These 10 T cell receptor beta chains share one sample of origin, sequenced in a study of T cell changes during pregnancy in multiple sclerosis. Method: immunoSEQ multiplex PCR; TCRdb's copy keeps in-frame clones and lacks some. The sample has 90,000 to 120,000 clones, 90% to 95% seen once. The source material was peripheral blood, sampled before pregnancy. The receptors originated from a female donor with multiple sclerosis, enrolled in a pregnancy study.

The chain is built from TRBV23-1 and TRBJ2-1; 7 bases map to TRBD2. TRBV23-1 is an ORF, and what it does is uncertain. The CDR3 runs to 16 residues. The ends lost 4 bases at V and 7 bases at J; junction bases unmatched: 13. The CDR3 DNA is TGCGCCAGCAGTCCTCCGGTGGTAGCGGGCGCAAATGAGCAGTTCTTC. Residues: CASSPPVVAGANEQFF.

The rearrangement joins TRBV28 to TRBJ1-2; a possible D gene is TRBD1 (6 bases). The CDR3 runs 15 residues. The germline CDR1 and CDR2 sequences are MDHEN and SYDVKM. Trimming left V 7 bases short and J 3 bases short, with 18 bases between. CDR3 loop: CASIPAGVRDYGYTF. In DNA form, the CDR3 reads TGTGCCAGCATACCTGCAGGGGTAAGGGACTATGGCTACACCTTC.

This chain connects TRBV14 to TRBJ2-1, with TRBD2 matching 7 bases. The CDR3 has 16 amino acids. V shed 3 bases, J shed 3 bases, and the junction held 8 bases outside the gene matches. Germline V CDR1 and CDR2: SGHDN, FVKESK. The CDR3 sequence is CASSQLLATNYNEQFF. The CDR3 bases are TGTGCCAGCAGCCAGTTACTAGCGACCAACTACAATGAGCAGTTCTTC. The full variable domain, with the rest looked up from reference TRBV14 and TRBJ2-1, is EAGVTQFPSHSVIEKGQTVTLRCDPISGHDNLYWYRRVMGKEIKFLLHFVKESKQDESGMPNNRFLAERTGGTYSTLKVQPAELEDSGVYFCASSQLLATNYNEQFFGPGTRLTVL.

This CDR3 reads CASSLALGGREQYF. In nucleotides, the CDR3 is TGTGCCAGCAGCTTGGCCTTAGGGGGCCGGGAGCAGTACTTC. The V gene is TRBV5-4, the J gene TRBJ2-7; the match to TRBD1 covers 7 bases. The J segment lost 7 bases and the V segment lost 0 bases, leaving 7 bases of the junction unmatched. The CDR3 totals 14 residues. CDR1 is SGHNT and CDR2 is YYREEE in the germline V gene (reference sequence).

The chain has TRBV2 and TRBJ2-7; TRBD2 matches 7 bases. CDR1 and CDR2 (germline): SNHLY, FYNNEI. The CDR3 runs 15 residues. Losses at the gene ends were 5 bases for V and 2 bases for J; bases not matched to a gene: 9. CDR3 coding DNA: TGTGCCAGCAGTAATTTAGGACTAGGAGCCTACGAGCAGTACTTC. As protein: CASSNLGLGAYEQYF. The full variable domain, rest sourced from reference TRBV2 and TRBJ2-7, is EPEVTQTPSHQVTQMGQEVILRCVPISNHLYFYWYRQILGQKVEFLVSFYNNEISEKSEIFDDQFSVERPDGSNFTLKIRSTKLEDSAMYFCASSNLGLGAYEQYFGPGTRLTVT.

V and J are TRBV9 and TRBJ2-7, with TRBD1 identical over 8 bases. V trimming: 0 bases; J trimming: 2 bases; junction bases outside the gene matches: 7. The CDR3 runs to 16 residues. Germline V gene data show CDR1 as SGDLS and CDR2 as YYNGEE. The DNA for the CDR3 is TGTGCCAGCAGCGTAGTCGGCGGGACAGGCACCTACGAGCAGTACTTC. Residues: CASSVVGGTGTYEQYF.

The V gene is TRBV5-1, the J gene TRBJ1-5, with 9 bases matching TRBD1. The V gene's germline CDR1 is SGHRS and CDR2 YFSETQ. The trim removed 4 bases at V and 5 bases at J, leaving 7 bases unmatched. The CDR3 loop spans 15 amino acids. CDR3 nucleotide sequence: TGCGCCAGCAGCCCAGACAGGGGGAGTGATCAGCCCCAGCATTTT. It is translated as CASSPDRGSDQPQHF.

This chain connects TRBV27 to TRBJ1-1; TRBD1 matches at 7 bases. Germline V gives CDR1 MNHEY, CDR2 SMNVEV (reference sequence). The ends lost 4 bases at V and 1 base at J; junction bases unmatched: 6. The CDR3 length is 15 residues. The CDR3 sequence is CASSSLDRSNTEAFF. CDR3 DNA sequence: TGTGCCAGCAGTTCCCTGGACAGGTCGAACACTGAAGCTTTCTTT.

The chain's CDR3 is CASSHFSGPGTGELFF. The CDR3 DNA reads as TGTGCCAGCAGCCACTTTAGCGGACCGGGCACCGGGGAGCTGTTTTTT. This sequence joins TRBV5-5 and TRBJ2-2; D possibly corresponds to TRBD2 (6 bases). The germline gives CDR1 SGHKS, CDR2 YYEKEE (reference sequence). This CDR3 is 16 amino acids long. V was clipped by 4 bases and J by 4 bases, with 17 bases between them.

This clone occurred once. The V and J genes are TRBV19 and TRBJ1-5, with 7 positions matching TRBD1. With V trimmed by 3 bases and J by 7 bases, 9 bases remained unmatched. CDR1 and CDR2 from the germline V gene are LNHDA and SQIVND (reference sequence). The CDR3 extends over 15 amino acids. The CDR3 protein is CASSMLGGGGQPQHF. In DNA form, the CDR3 reads TGTGCCAGTAGTATGTTAGGAGGGGGCGGACAGCCCCAGCATTTT. The entire variable domain, with the rest obtained from reference TRBV19 and TRBJ1-5, is as follows: DGGITQSPKYLFRKEGQNVTLSCEQNLNHDAMYWYRQDPGQGLRLIYYSQIVNDFQKGDIAEGYSVSREKKESFPLTVTSAQKNPTAFYLCASSMLGGGGQPQHFGDGTRLSIL.